Listed below are T cell receptor beta chains from one sample, sequenced in a study of CXCR3-negative and CXCR3-positive naive CD8 T cells. TCRdb processed the 5' RACE reads again and assigns one entry to each CDR3 protein, with no DNA. The sample table sets out 20,000 to 25,000 distinct CDR3 sequences. Material: memory CD8+ T cells from blood. The receptor set was obtained from a human donor in good health. Some clones in this sample may be carry-over from other donors' samples. The CDR3 runs from the conserved cysteine through the conserved F or W. Each record gives: J gene, V gene, CDR3 protein.

TRBJ2-3 | TRBV12-3/TRBV12-4 | CASSSPWDVDTQYF
TRBJ2-3 | TRBV7-3 | CASRGDFTDTQYF
TRBJ2-5 | TRBV5-1 | CASSLPLGHESETQYF
TRBJ2-7 | TRBV6-2/TRBV6-3 | CASSQQDGAYEQYF
TRBJ1-5 | TRBV29-1 | CSVEEGEGGNQPQHF
TRBJ2-2 | TRBV9 | CASSAGQGIWELFF
TRBJ2-7 | TRBV28 | CASSGDSYSYEQYF
TRBJ2-7 | TRBV6-2/TRBV6-3 | CASKSGQGSSYEQYF
TRBJ2-5 | TRBV29-1 | CSVDSLSETQYF
TRBJ2-7 | TRBV14 | CASSKTTEYYEQYF
TRBJ2-7 | TRBV6-5 | CASSYWHNYDNSYEQYF
TRBJ1-1 | TRBV6-5 | CASSYSGWAEMNTEAFF
TRBJ2-1 | TRBV28 | CASSLIQRRLADALTFF
TRBJ1-1 | TRBV29-1 | CSVERDLMNTEAFF
TRBJ2-5 | TRBV6-5 | CASSYYGGEETQYF
TRBJ1-1 | TRBV10-3 | CAISPDTPNTEAFF
TRBJ2-3 | TRBV4-1 | CASSQGPSTDTQYF
TRBJ2-1 | TRBV20-1 | CSARDLMSSYNEQFF
TRBJ2-2 | TRBV6-2/TRBV6-3 | CASSYPGVARNTGELFF
TRBJ2-7 | TRBV20-1 | CSARGAPESRGSYEQYF
TRBJ2-1 | TRBV20-1 | CSARAGDSYNEQFF
TRBJ1-3 | TRBV6-2/TRBV6-3 | CASSYASEGAGNTIYF
TRBJ2-2 | TRBV9 | CASSVAGTANTGELFF
TRBJ2-2 | TRBV20-1 | CSARERAANTGELFF
TRBJ2-3 | TRBV7-3 | CASASDADTQYF
TRBJ2-4 | TRBV11-2 | CASSGGGAWAKNIQYF
TRBJ2-7 | TRBV9 | CASSVGDSSYEQYF
TRBJ2-3 | TRBV29-1 | CSVDGTGGEDTQYF
TRBJ1-1 | TRBV4-3 | CASSQRTYENTEAFF
TRBJ2-1 | TRBV7-2 | CASSLGTSYNEQFF
TRBJ2-7 | TRBV28 | CASSFPRQGLYEQYF
TRBJ2-3 | TRBV6-4 | CASSSVSGGSTDTQYF
TRBJ1-3 | TRBV6-1 | CASAAGLDDTIYF
TRBJ2-2 | TRBV20-1 | CSVRSLAGGDTGELFF
TRBJ2-7 | TRBV29-1 | CSVEPGQPSYEQYF
TRBJ2-6 | TRBV19 | CASSVQLSGANVLTF